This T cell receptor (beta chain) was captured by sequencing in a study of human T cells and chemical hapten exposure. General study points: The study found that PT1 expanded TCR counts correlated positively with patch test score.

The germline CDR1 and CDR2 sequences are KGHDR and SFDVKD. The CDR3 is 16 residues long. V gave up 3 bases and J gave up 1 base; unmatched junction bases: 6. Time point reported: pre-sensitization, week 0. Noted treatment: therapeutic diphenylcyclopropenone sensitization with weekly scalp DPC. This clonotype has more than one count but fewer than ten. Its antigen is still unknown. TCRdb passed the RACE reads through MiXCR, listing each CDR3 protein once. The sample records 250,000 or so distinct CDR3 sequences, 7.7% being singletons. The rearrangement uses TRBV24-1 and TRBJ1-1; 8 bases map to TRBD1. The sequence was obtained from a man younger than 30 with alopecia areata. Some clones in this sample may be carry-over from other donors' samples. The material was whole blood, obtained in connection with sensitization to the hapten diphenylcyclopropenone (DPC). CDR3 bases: TGTGCCACCAGTGATAATGGACAGGGTGAGAACACTGAAGCTTTCTTT. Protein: CATSDNGQGENTEAFF.